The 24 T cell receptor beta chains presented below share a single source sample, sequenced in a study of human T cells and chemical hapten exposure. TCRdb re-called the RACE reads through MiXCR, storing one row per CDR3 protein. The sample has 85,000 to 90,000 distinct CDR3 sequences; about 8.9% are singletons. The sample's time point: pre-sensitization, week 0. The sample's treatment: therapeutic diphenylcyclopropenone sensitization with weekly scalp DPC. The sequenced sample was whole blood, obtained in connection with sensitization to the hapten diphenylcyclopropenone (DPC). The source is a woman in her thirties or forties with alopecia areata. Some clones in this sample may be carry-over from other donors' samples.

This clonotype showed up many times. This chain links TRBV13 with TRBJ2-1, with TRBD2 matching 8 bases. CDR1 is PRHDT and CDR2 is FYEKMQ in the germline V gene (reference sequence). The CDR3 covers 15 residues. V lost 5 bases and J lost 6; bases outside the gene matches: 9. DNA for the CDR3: TGTGCCAGCAGCCCCTTGGGGCGGGGGGTCAATGAGCAGTTCTTC. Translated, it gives CASSPLGRGVNEQFF.

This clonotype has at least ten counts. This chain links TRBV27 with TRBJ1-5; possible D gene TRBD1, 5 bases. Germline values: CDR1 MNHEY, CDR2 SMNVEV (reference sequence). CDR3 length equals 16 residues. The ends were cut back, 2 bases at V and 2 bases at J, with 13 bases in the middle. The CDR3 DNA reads TGTGCCAGCAGTTTAACAGGCGCGATGCGCAATCAGCCCCAGCATTTT. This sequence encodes CASSLTGAMRNQPQHF.

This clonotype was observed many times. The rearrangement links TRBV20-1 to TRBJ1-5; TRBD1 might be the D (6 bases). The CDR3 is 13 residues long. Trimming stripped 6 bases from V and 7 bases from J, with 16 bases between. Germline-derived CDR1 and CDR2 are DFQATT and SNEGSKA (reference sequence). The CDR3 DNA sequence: TGCAGTGCAGAGGGGGGCATGGGGCAGCCCCAGCATTTT. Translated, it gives CSAEGGMGQPQHF.

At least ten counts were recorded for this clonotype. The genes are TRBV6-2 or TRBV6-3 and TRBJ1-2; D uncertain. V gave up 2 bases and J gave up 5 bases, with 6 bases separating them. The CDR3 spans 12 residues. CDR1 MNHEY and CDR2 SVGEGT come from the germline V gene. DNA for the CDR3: TGTGCCAGCAGTTACCCAAAGTATGGCTACACCTTC. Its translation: CASSYPKYGYTF.

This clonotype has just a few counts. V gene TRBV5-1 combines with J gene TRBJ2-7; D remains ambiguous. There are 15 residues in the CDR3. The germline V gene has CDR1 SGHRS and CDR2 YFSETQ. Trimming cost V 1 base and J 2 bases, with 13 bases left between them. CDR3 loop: CASSLTAGPAYEQYF. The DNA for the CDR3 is TGCGCCAGCAGCTTGACGGCAGGACCGGCCTACGAGCAGTACTTC.

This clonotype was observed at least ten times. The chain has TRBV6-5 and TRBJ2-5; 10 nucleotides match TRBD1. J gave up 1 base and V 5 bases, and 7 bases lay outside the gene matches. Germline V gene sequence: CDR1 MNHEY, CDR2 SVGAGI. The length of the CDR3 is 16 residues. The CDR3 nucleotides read TGTGCCAGCAGTCCCCAGGACAGGGGGGCCCAAGAGACCCAGTACTTC. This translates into CASSPQDRGAQETQYF.

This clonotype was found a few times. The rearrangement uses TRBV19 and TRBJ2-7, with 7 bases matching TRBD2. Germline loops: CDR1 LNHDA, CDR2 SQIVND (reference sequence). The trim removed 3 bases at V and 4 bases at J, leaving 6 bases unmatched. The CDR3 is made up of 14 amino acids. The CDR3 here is CASSMGSLAYEQYF. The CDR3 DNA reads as TGTGCCAGTAGTATGGGCTCACTAGCGTACGAGCAGTACTTC.

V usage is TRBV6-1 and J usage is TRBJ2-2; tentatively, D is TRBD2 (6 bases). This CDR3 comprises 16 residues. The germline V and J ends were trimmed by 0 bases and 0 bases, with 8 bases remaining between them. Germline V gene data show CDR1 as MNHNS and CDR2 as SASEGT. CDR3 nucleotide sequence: TGTGCCAGCAGTGAAGCGCGCGGGGCGAACACCGGGGAGCTGTTTTTT. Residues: CASSEARGANTGELFF.

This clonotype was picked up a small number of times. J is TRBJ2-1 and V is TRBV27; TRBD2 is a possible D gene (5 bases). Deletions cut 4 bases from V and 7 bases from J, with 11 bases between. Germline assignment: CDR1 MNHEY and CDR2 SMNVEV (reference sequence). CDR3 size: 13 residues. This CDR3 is CASSSPEGNEQFF. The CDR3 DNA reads TGTGCCAGCAGTTCCCCCGAGGGAAATGAGCAGTTCTTC.

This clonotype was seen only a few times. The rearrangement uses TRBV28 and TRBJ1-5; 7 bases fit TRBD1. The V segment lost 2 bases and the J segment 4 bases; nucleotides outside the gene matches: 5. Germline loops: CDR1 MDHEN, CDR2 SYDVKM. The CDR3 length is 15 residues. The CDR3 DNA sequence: TGTGCCAGCAGTTTAATTGGGACAGTGAATCAGCCCCAGCATTTT. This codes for CASSLIGTVNQPQHF.

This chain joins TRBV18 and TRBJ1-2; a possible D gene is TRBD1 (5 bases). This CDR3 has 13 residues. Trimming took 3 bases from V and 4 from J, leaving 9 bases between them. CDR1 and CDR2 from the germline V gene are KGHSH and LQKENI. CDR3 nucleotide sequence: TGTGCCAGCTCACCGGACACATCCTATGGCTACACCTTC. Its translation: CASSPDTSYGYTF.

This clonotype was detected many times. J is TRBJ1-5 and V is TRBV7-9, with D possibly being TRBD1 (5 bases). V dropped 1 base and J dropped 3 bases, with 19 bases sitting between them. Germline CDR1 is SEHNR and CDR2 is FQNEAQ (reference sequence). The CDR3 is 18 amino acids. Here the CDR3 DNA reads TGTGCCAGCAGCTTAGGGGGAGGCCAGGGAAAGATCAATCAGCCCCAGCATTTT. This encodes CASSLGGGQGKINQPQHF. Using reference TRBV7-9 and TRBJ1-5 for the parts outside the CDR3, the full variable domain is DTGVSQNPRHKITKRGQNVTFRCDPISEHNRLYWYRQTLGQGPEFLTYFQNEAQLEKSRLLSDRFSAERPKGSFSTLEIQRTEQGDSAMYLCASSLGGGQGKINQPQHFGDGTRLSIL.

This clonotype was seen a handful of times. The CDR3 nucleotides are TGTGCCAGCAGCCGATCCGGACAGGGAGCGGATACGCAGTATTTT. Protein: CASSRSGQGADTQYF. The genes are TRBV7-2 and TRBJ2-3, with 8 positions matching TRBD1. CDR1 and CDR2 (germline): SGHTA, FQGNSA. J lost 6 bases, V lost 5 bases, and 10 bases had no gene match. The CDR3 sequence is 15 residues long.

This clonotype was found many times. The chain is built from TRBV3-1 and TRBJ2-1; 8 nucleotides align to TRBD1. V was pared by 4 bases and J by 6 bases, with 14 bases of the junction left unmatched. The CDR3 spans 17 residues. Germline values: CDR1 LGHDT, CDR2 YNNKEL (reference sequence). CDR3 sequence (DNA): TGTGCCAGCAGCCGTCTCGGACAGGGAATTAGTATCAATGAGCAGTTCTTC. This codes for CASSRLGQGISINEQFF.

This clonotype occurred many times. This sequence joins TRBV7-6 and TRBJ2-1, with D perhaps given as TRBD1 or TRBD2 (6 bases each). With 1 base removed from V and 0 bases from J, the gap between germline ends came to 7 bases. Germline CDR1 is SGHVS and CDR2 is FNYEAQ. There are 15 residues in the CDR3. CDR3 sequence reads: CASSLGGASYNEQFF. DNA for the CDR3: TGTGCCAGCAGCTTAGGGGGGGCCTCCTACAATGAGCAGTTCTTC.

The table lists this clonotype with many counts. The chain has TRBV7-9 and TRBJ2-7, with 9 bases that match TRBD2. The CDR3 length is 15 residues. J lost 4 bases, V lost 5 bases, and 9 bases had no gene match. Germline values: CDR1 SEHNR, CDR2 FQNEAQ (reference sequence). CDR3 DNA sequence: TGTGCCAGCAGCGCGGTCCCAGCGGGGGGTTACGAGCAGTACTTC. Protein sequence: CASSAVPAGGYEQYF.

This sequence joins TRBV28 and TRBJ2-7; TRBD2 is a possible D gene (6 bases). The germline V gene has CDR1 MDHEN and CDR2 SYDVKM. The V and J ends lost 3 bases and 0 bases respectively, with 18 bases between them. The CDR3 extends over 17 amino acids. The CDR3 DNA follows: TGTGCCAGCAGTTTCCTTTCGTGGGGGAGGTCCTCCTACGAGCAGTACTTC. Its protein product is CASSFLSWGRSSYEQYF. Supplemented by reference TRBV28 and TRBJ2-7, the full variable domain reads DVKVTQSSRYLVKRTGEKVFLECVQDMDHENMFWYRQDPGLGLRLIYFSYDVKMKEKGDIPEGYSVSREKKERFSLILESASTNQTSMYLCASSFLSWGRSSYEQYFGPGTRLTVT.

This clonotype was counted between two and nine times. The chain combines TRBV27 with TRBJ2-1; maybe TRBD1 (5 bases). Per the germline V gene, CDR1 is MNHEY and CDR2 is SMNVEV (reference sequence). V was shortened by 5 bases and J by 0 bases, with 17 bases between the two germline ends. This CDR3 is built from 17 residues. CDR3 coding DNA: TGTGCCAGCAGTCCACCCGGCCGACAGAGCTCCTACAATGAGCAGTTCTTC. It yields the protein CASSPPGRQSSYNEQFF.

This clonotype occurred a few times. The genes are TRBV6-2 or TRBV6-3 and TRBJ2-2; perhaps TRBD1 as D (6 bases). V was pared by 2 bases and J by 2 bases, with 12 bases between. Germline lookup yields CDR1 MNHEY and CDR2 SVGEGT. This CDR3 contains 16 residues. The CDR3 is CASSYAQGTNTGELFF. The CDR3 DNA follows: TGTGCCAGCAGTTACGCGCAGGGGACAAACACCGGGGAGCTGTTTTTT.

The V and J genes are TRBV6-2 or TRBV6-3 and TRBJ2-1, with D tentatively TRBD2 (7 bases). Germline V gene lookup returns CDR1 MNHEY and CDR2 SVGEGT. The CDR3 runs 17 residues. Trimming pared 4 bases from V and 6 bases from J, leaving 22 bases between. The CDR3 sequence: CASSLVEWEGVFNEQFF. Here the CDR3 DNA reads TGTGCCAGCAGTTTAGTCGAATGGGAGGGGGTATTCAATGAGCAGTTCTTC.

The DNA for the CDR3 is TGTGCCAGCAGCCCTACCGGGACTAGCTCCTACAATGAGCAGTTCTTC. Translated, it gives CASSPTGTSSYNEQFF. V is TRBV7-2 and J is TRBJ2-1, with TRBD2 matching over 8 bases. Germline lookup yields CDR1 SGHTA and CDR2 FQGNSA. J was trimmed by 0 bases and V by 5 bases; bases with no gene match: 6. CDR3 length equals 16 residues.

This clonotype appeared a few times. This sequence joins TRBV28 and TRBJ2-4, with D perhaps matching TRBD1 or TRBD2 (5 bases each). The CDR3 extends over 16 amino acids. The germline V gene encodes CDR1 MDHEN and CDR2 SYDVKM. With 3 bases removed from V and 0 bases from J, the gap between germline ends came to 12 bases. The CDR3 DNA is TGTGCCAGCAGTTTGGTTGGGACCCTAGCCAAAAACATTCAGTACTTC. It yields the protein CASSLVGTLAKNIQYF.

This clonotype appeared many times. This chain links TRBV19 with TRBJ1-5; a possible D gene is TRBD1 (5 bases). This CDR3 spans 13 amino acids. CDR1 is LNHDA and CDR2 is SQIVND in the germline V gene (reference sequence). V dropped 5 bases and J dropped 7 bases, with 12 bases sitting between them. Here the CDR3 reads CASSPLQGQPQHF. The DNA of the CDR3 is TGTGCCAGTAGTCCTCTCCAGGGACAGCCCCAGCATTTT.

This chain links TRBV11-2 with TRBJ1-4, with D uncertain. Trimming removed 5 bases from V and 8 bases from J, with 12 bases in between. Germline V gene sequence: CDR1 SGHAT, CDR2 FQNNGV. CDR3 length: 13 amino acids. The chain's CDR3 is CASSPRGYEKLFF. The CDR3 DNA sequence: TGTGCCAGCAGCCCCCGTGGCTACGAAAAACTGTTTTTT.